These 9 T cell receptor beta chains were all obtained from the same sample, sequenced in a study. TCRdb re-called the RT-PCR reads through MiXCR, storing one row per CDR3 protein. The repertoire includes about 680,000 distinct CDR3 sequences, 14% of them detected once, and about 3.6% sits in the top ten. The sample taken for sequencing was memory CD4+ T cells from blood. All receptors come from a female donor in good health, serving as a healthy control.

The chain carries TRBV20-1 and TRBJ2-3; TRBD1 agrees at 10 bases. With V trimmed by 5 bases and J by 2 bases, 4 bases remained unmatched. The germline V gene encodes CDR1 DFQATT and CDR2 SNEGSKA (reference sequence). CDR3 length equals 14 residues. In DNA form, the CDR3 reads TGCAGTGCTGGCCGACAGGGGGCCACAGATACGCAGTATTTT. Amino acid sequence: CSAGRQGATDTQYF.

This clonotype has a handful of counts. This rearrangement joins TRBV3-1 to TRBJ2-3; D perhaps matches TRBD2 (6 bases). The CDR3 consists of 14 residues. Trimming left V 6 bases short and J 6 bases short, with 16 bases between. CDR1 LGHDT and CDR2 YNNKEL come from the germline V gene (reference sequence). The CDR3 DNA sequence: TGTGCCAGCAGGGAGGGCGGTAACGGGGATACGCAGTATTTT. Translating it yields CASREGGNGDTQYF.

This clonotype was observed a handful of times. The V gene is TRBV5-1, the J gene TRBJ2-1; no reliable D call. This CDR3 contains 13 residues. Deletions cut 0 bases from V and 7 bases from J, with 8 bases between. From germline, CDR1 is SGHRS and CDR2 YFSETQ. The CDR3 DNA sequence: TGCGCCAGCAGCTTGGCCTTTCCAAATGAGCAGTTCTTC. Its translation: CASSLAFPNEQFF.

This clonotype was counted ten times or more. V is TRBV5-1 and J is TRBJ2-1; TRBD1 is a possible D gene (6 bases). CDR1 and CDR2 from the germline V gene are SGHRS and YFSETQ. The CDR3 contains 14 residues. The germline V and J ends were trimmed by 0 bases and 8 bases, with 12 bases remaining between them. In DNA form, the CDR3 reads TGCGCCAGCAGCTTGGCCAGGGGCGGCGATGAGCAGTTCTTC. Translating it yields CASSLARGGDEQFF.

This clonotype was picked up a small number of times. The V gene is TRBV20-1, the J gene TRBJ2-7; D is uncertain. Trimming stripped 3 bases from V and 3 bases from J, with 12 bases between. Germline V gene data show CDR1 as DFQATT and CDR2 as SNEGSKA (reference sequence). This CDR3 has 13 amino acids. CDR3 bases: TGCAGTGCTAGTAAAGGCCACTACTACGAGCAGTACTTC. It codes for CSASKGHYYEQYF.

This rearrangement joins TRBV12-5 to TRBJ2-1, with D perhaps matching TRBD1 (8 bases). The germline CDR1 and CDR2 sequences are LGHNT and FRNRAP. V lost 6 bases and J 6 bases, leaving 15 bases between the germline ends. CDR3 length: 14 amino acids. CDR3 in DNA: TGTGCTAGTGGCTCGACAGGGGAGGGCAATGAGCAGTTCTTC. Protein product: CASGSTGEGNEQFF.

This chain connects TRBV30 to TRBJ2-7; 8 bases agree with TRBD2. There are 12 residues in the CDR3. After removal of 4 bases from V and 6 bases from J, the junction contained 5 bases not matched to a gene. Germline CDR1 GTSNPN, CDR2 SVGIG (reference sequence). CDR3 residues: CAWTVAGPEQYF. In DNA, the CDR3 is TGTGCCTGGACCGTAGCGGGGCCCGAGCAGTACTTC.

This clonotype occurred a few times. The chain employs TRBV5-1 and TRBJ1-4, with D uncertain. The germline V and J ends were trimmed by 0 bases and 5 bases, with 11 bases remaining between them. Germline CDR1 is SGHRS and CDR2 is YFSETQ. This CDR3 contains 15 residues. The CDR3: CASSLDGVDNEKLFF. CDR3 DNA sequence: TGCGCCAGCAGCTTGGACGGGGTGGACAATGAAAAACTGTTTTTT.

The V gene is TRBV27, the J gene TRBJ2-3; D ambiguous. The CDR3 is 17 residues long. The V gene lost 1 base and the J gene lost 5 bases, with 19 bases spanning the gap. Germline lookup yields CDR1 MNHEY and CDR2 SMNVEV (reference sequence). The CDR3 DNA sequence: TGTGCCAGCAGTTTATTAGGCACTAATTATCGGGTAGATACGCAGTATTTT. This codes for CASSLLGTNYRVDTQYF.